Presented here are 30 T cell receptor beta chains from one specimen sequenced in a study of vaccination effects on CD4 cells after COVID-19. Profiling relied on immunoSEQ multiplex PCR, and the TCRdb table lists in-frame clones only, not all of them. The sample holds 20,000 to 25,000 clones, around 73% seen once. Before sequencing, viral peptide pools were used by the ViraFEST assay to expand antigen-specific CD4+ T cells. With 10 days of culture completed, CD4+ T cells were isolated. None of the vaccinated had previously contracted SARS-CoV-2, and their nucleocapsid antibodies tested negative. Antigens of these TCRs are unknown. This material consisted of CD4+ T cells from PBMCs cultured with SARS-CoV-2 spike peptides, taken before COVID-19 vaccination. Source of these receptors: a human donor who received a COVID-19 vaccine.

J is TRBJ1-5 and V is TRBV5-5; no definite D call. The germline gives CDR1 SGHKS, CDR2 YYEKEE (reference sequence). Trimming removed 0 bases from V and 3 bases from J, with 10 bases in between. CDR3 length: 15 residues. CDR3 sequence (DNA): TGTGCCAGCAGCTTGGCGACAACCCTCAATCAGCCCCAGCATTTT. It is translated as CASSLATTLNQPQHF.

J is TRBJ2-7 and V is TRBV10-3, with D possibly matching TRBD2 (6 bases). The CDR3 length is 15 residues. CDR1 is ENHRY, CDR2 SYGVKD, per germline. With 3 bases removed from V and 3 bases from J, the gap between germline ends came to 15 bases. In DNA form, the CDR3 reads TGTGCCATCAGTGACTTAAGGGGACTGAGCTACGAGCAGTACTTC. This translates into CAISDLRGLSYEQYF.

CDR3 protein: CASSITHAGTGTGLSYEQYF. CDR3 DNA sequence: TGTGCCAGCTCAATAACCCACGCCGGTACCGGGACAGGCCTCTCCTACGAGCAGTACTTC. The rearrangement joins TRBV18 to TRBJ2-7; 8 nucleotides line up with TRBD1. CDR1 and CDR2 (germline): KGHSH, LQKENI. The CDR3 runs 20 residues. Losses at the gene ends were 5 bases for V and 0 bases for J; bases not matched to a gene: 21. The full variable domain, with the rest looked up from reference TRBV18 and TRBJ2-7, is NAGVMQNPRHLVRRRGQEARLRCSPMKGHSHVYWYRQLPEEGLKFMVYLQKENIIDESGMPKERFSAEFPKEGPSILRIQQVVRGDSAAYFCASSITHAGTGTGLSYEQYFGPGTRLTVT.

CDR3 sequence (DNA): TGTGCCAGCAGTTCACAGGGCCGCTATGGCTACACCTTC. Its protein is CASSSQGRYGYTF. The chain employs TRBV6-5 and TRBJ1-2, with D perhaps matching TRBD1 (6 bases). Trimming stripped 4 bases from V and 4 bases from J, with 10 bases between. The germline V gene encodes CDR1 MNHEY and CDR2 SVGAGI. The CDR3 totals 13 residues.

V gene TRBV6-4 combines with J gene TRBJ2-3; 8 bases align to TRBD2. The CDR3 is 14 residues long. Looked up from germline, CDR1 is MRHNA and CDR2 is SNTAGT. After removal of 3 bases from V and 4 bases from J, the junction contained 3 bases not matched to a gene. CDR3 sequence reads: CASSEAGEADTQYF. In DNA form, the CDR3 reads TGTGCCAGCAGTGAAGCGGGAGAGGCAGATACGCAGTATTTT.

This chain connects TRBV5-1 to TRBJ1-3, with D unclear. Germline loops: CDR1 SGHRS, CDR2 YFSETQ. The V end lost 0 bases, the J end lost 4 bases, and 2 bases lay between the germline ends. This CDR3 has 12 amino acids. The CDR3 here is CASSLGGNTIYF. The DNA of the CDR3 is TGCGCCAGCAGCTTGGGGGGAAACACCATATATTTT.

The CDR3 bases are TGCGCCAGCAGCTTGGGACCTAGCGGGAGTTTGGGGTACAATGAGCAGTTCTTC. Encoded protein: CASSLGPSGSLGYNEQFF. The V gene is TRBV5-1, the J gene TRBJ2-1, with 10 bases lining up with TRBD2. With V trimmed by 0 bases and J by 4 bases, 10 bases remained unmatched. Germline V gene sequence: CDR1 SGHRS, CDR2 YFSETQ. This CDR3 has 18 amino acids.

CDR3 residues: CASSLWGMRGANGYTF. For the CDR3, the DNA is TGTGCCAGCAGCTTATGGGGGATGAGGGGGGCTAATGGCTACACCTTC. The rearrangement uses TRBV7-9 and TRBJ1-2; TRBD1 might be the D (6 bases). This CDR3 region has 16 residues. Germline V gene lookup returns CDR1 SEHNR and CDR2 FQNEAQ (reference sequence). V dropped 2 bases and J dropped 6 bases, with 19 bases sitting between them.

V is TRBV2 and J is TRBJ1-2; D is possibly TRBD1 (5 bases). Between the trimmed V and J ends, which lost 0 bases and 6 bases, there was a span of 11 bases. Germline V gene sequence: CDR1 SNHLY, CDR2 FYNNEI. The CDR3 is 14 amino acids. The CDR3 region has the DNA TGTGCCAGCAGTGAAGCGGGGACGGGGGATGGCTACACCTTC. Protein: CASSEAGTGDGYTF.

The chain recombines TRBV5-4 with TRBJ1-1; D perhaps matches TRBD1 (6 bases). The length of the CDR3 is 13 residues. The V end was cut by 4 bases, the J end by 10 bases, with 17 bases between. Germline CDR1 SGHNT, CDR2 YYREEE (reference sequence). CDR3 coding DNA: TGTGCCAGCAGCGGGCGACAGGACCCGGGAGCTTTCTTT. It is translated as CASSGRQDPGAFF.

This clone showed up just a few times. The chain employs TRBV21-1 and TRBJ2-1. TRBV21-1 is a listed pseudogene. This CDR3 comprises 18 residues. The CDR3 protein is CASSRLGDFIRLNNEQFF. For the CDR3, the DNA is TGTGCCAGCAGCCGTCTAGGGGATTTTATACGACTAAACAATGAGCAGTTCTTC.

CDR3 bases: TGTGCCAGCAACTTACAGGGGGCGGGAAGCGGGGAGCTGTTTTTT. The encoded protein is CASNLQGAGSGELFF. The chain carries TRBV6-5 and TRBJ2-2, with TRBD1 identical over 9 bases. The ends lost 7 bases at V and 7 bases at J; junction bases unmatched: 10. The germline V gene encodes CDR1 MNHEY and CDR2 SVGAGI. The CDR3 loop spans 15 amino acids.

The chain employs TRBV11-3 and TRBJ2-5; TRBD1 agrees at 10 bases. This CDR3 contains 17 residues. Unmatched junction bases numbered 12, after V lost 3 bases and J lost 5 bases. Germline V gene sequence: CDR1 SGHNT, CDR2 YENEEA. The CDR3 spells CASSFGTGTGVSETQYF. The CDR3 DNA reads as TGTGCCAGCAGCTTCGGAACCGGGACAGGGGTTAGCGAGACCCAGTACTTC. The whole variable domain, filled in from reference TRBV11-3 and TRBJ2-5, reads EAGVVQSPRYKIIEKKQPVAFWCNPISGHNTLYWYLQNLGQGPELLIRYENEEAVDDSQLPKDRFSAERLKGVDSTLKIQPAELGDSAVYLCASSFGTGTGVSETQYFGPGTRLLVL.

The CDR3 reads CASSYTGASEQYF. Here the CDR3 DNA reads TGTGCCAGCAGTTACACGGGAGCCTCGGAGCAGTACTTC. The rearrangement links TRBV6-5 to TRBJ2-7; D is possibly TRBD2 (6 bases). Between the trimmed V and J ends, which lost 2 bases and 7 bases, there was a span of 12 bases. Per the germline V gene, CDR1 is MNHEY and CDR2 is SVGAGI. This CDR3 comprises 13 residues.

V gene TRBV5-1 combines with J gene TRBJ2-5; no definite D call. Trimming removed 5 bases from V and 1 base from J, with 12 bases in between. Germline V lookup: CDR1 SGHRS, CDR2 YFSETQ. This CDR3 region has 14 residues. The CDR3 is CASRPTWAQETQYF. The CDR3 DNA sequence: TGCGCCAGCAGACCCACGTGGGCCCAAGAGACCCAGTACTTC.

The chain combines TRBV6-6 with TRBJ1-1; perhaps TRBD1 as D (6 bases). CDR1 is MNHNY and CDR2 is SVGAGI in the germline V gene (reference sequence). The length of the CDR3 is 15 residues. The germline V and J ends were trimmed by 1 base and 4 bases, with 13 bases remaining between them. Here the CDR3 reads CASSYLVGGGTEAFF. CDR3 coding DNA: TGTGCCAGCAGTTACTTGGTGGGGGGCGGCACTGAAGCTTTCTTT.

This clone has a handful of counts. The gene calls are TRBV6-5 and TRBJ1-5; D is uncertain. Deletions cut 6 bases from V and 3 bases from J, with 12 bases between. This CDR3 contains 14 residues. Germline V CDR1 and CDR2: MNHEY, SVGAGI. Here the CDR3 reads CASSTARHNQPQHF. DNA for the CDR3: TGTGCCAGCAGCACAGCCCGACACAATCAGCCCCAGCATTTT.

This chain joins TRBV11-2 and TRBJ1-2; D might be TRBD1 (5 bases). CDR1 and CDR2 (germline): SGHAT, FQNNGV. V dropped 5 bases and J dropped 0 bases, with 25 bases sitting between them. This CDR3 spans 19 amino acids. The CDR3 DNA follows: TGTGCCAGCAGCCTATCTTTTCAGAGGGACCCGAAGGCTAACTATGGCTACACCTTC. It encodes CASSLSFQRDPKANYGYTF. Combining the CDR3 with reference TRBV11-2 and TRBJ1-2 gives the whole variable domain EAGVAQSPRYKIIEKRQSVAFWCNPISGHATLYWYQQILGQGPKLLIQFQNNGVVDDSQLPKDRFSAERLKGVDSTLKIQPAKLEDSAVYLCASSLSFQRDPKANYGYTFGSGTRLTVV.

The chain links TRBV7-8 to TRBJ2-5; 7 bases match TRBD2. The CDR3 loop spans 14 amino acids. With V trimmed by 3 bases and J by 4 bases, 5 bases remained unmatched. Germline CDR1 is SGHVS and CDR2 is FQNEAQ. CDR3: CASSFGLGLETQYF. The CDR3 DNA reads TGTGCCAGCAGCTTTGGACTAGGCCTAGAGACCCAGTACTTC.

The chain uses TRBV9 and TRBJ2-7, with 9 bases aligning to TRBD1. V lost 5 bases to trimming and J lost 6 bases; unmatched junction nucleotides: 9. The CDR3 length is 14 residues. Germline lookup yields CDR1 SGDLS and CDR2 YYNGEE. CDR3 DNA sequence: TGTGCCAGCAGTCCGGGACAGGGTTCGTCCGAGCAGTACTTC. It yields the protein CASSPGQGSSEQYF.

The chain combines TRBV4-1 with TRBJ2-1; D is possibly TRBD2 (5 bases). Trimming took 0 bases from V and 2 from J, leaving 8 bases between them. The CDR3 has 15 residues. Germline V gives CDR1 MGHRA, CDR2 YSYEKL. For the CDR3, the DNA is TGCGCCAGCAGCCAAGATTCCGGGACCTACAATGAGCAGTTCTTC. This encodes CASSQDSGTYNEQFF.

The V gene is TRBV2, the J gene TRBJ2-1; D is possibly TRBD2 (5 bases). Per germline, CDR1 SNHLY and CDR2 FYNNEI. V was shortened by 8 bases and J by 5 bases, with 13 bases between the two germline ends. The CDR3 has 13 residues. The CDR3 DNA follows: TGTGCCAGCTCTACGGGATATAACAATGAGCAGTTCTTC. Translating gives CASSTGYNNEQFF.

V and J are TRBV7-8 and TRBJ2-1; 8 bases map to TRBD2. After removal of 3 bases from V and 6 bases from J, the junction contained 13 bases not matched to a gene. Germline V CDR1 and CDR2: SGHVS, FQNEAQ. This CDR3 has 17 residues. DNA for the CDR3: TGTGCCAGCAGCTTCGTGGCGGGAGGCTCGGGGGCCAATGAGCAGTTCTTC. It translates to CASSFVAGGSGANEQFF.

This clone was detected a few times. The chain combines TRBV7-9 with TRBJ2-7, with 7 positions matching TRBD1. CDR3 size: 15 residues. With 5 bases clipped from V and 3 bases from J, the junction kept 10 bases outside the gene matches. Germline lookup yields CDR1 SEHNR and CDR2 FQNEAQ (reference sequence). CDR3 loop: CASSPRQGKGYEQYF. The CDR3 DNA sequence: TGTGCCAGCAGCCCCAGACAGGGTAAGGGCTACGAGCAGTACTTC.

For this clone: Other DNA sequences in the same sample also yield this CDR3. The chain recombines TRBV3-1 (or the pseudogene TRBV3-2) with TRBJ2-2; TRBD1 might be the D (5 bases). CDR1 LGHDT and CDR2 YNNKEL come from the germline V gene (reference sequence). This CDR3 is 14 amino acids long. V was shortened by 0 bases and J by 4 bases, with 6 bases between the two germline ends. The CDR3 region is CASSQDQGTGELFF. In nucleotides, the CDR3 is TGTGCCAGCAGCCAAGATCAGGGCACCGGGGAGCTGTTTTTT.

The V and J genes are TRBV24-1 and TRBJ2-1; 8 bases are shared with TRBD1. CDR1 is KGHDR, CDR2 SFDVKD, per germline. J was trimmed by 6 bases and V by 10 bases; bases with no gene match: 1. The CDR3 consists of 11 residues. The chain's CDR3 is CATGTGNEQFF. Written as DNA, the CDR3 is TGTGCCACGGGGACAGGCAATGAGCAGTTCTTC.

The chain is built from TRBV5-6 and TRBJ1-4; 9 bases align to TRBD1. The CDR3 covers 14 residues. Germline loops: CDR1 SGHDT, CDR2 YYEEEE. Losses at the gene ends were 4 bases for V and 7 bases for J; bases not matched to a gene: 5. As DNA, the CDR3 is TGTGCCAGCAGCAGGGGACAGGGAGTTGAAAAACTGTTTTTT. Protein: CASSRGQGVEKLFF.

V and J are TRBV5-1 and TRBJ2-1; D remains ambiguous. This CDR3 contains 14 residues. Germline loops: CDR1 SGHRS, CDR2 YFSETQ. The ends were cut back, 0 bases at V and 4 bases at J, with 8 bases in the middle. CDR3 in DNA: TGCGCCAGCAGCTTGGGTGGAGAATACAATGAGCAGTTCTTC. Translation: CASSLGGEYNEQFF.

The genes are TRBV29-1 and TRBJ2-3; 9 bases agree with TRBD2. CDR3 size: 17 residues. V lost 4 bases and J lost 1; bases outside the gene matches: 12. Germline CDR1 and CDR2: SQVTM and ANQGSEA. DNA of the CDR3: TGCAGCGTTGGCGGGTGGGGCGGGAGGGCAGGCACAGATACGCAGTATTTT. Amino acids: CSVGGWGGRAGTDTQYF.

The V and J genes are TRBV13 and TRBJ1-1, with D possibly TRBD1 on 6 matching bases. This CDR3 has 14 residues. V was pared by 1 base and J by 4 bases, with 10 bases between. Looked up from germline, CDR1 is PRHDT and CDR2 is FYEKMQ (reference sequence). CDR3: CASSLVRGRTEAFF. The CDR3 coding sequence is TGTGCCAGCAGCTTAGTACGGGGGCGCACTGAAGCTTTCTTT.